The 15 T cell receptor beta chains below were found in one sample sequenced in a study of control samples from healthy donors and cancer patients. Only in-frame clones appear in the TCRdb table, and some are missing; sequencing was by immunoSEQ multiplex PCR. The sample yields some 51,000 clones, 88% seen once. The sequencing input was blood. Every receptor here comes from a man aged 50-59 years in good health.

V usage is TRBV7-2 and J usage is TRBJ1-2; the D is unclear. The V gene lost 3 bases and the J gene lost 4 bases, with 9 bases spanning the gap. Germline lookup yields CDR1 SGHTA and CDR2 FQGNSA. CDR3 length: 13 residues. The DNA for the CDR3 is TGTGCCAGCAGCTTGCAGAATACCTATGGCTACACCTTC. Its protein is CASSLQNTYGYTF.

The chain couples TRBV7-2 to TRBJ2-7; tentatively, D is TRBD2 (5 bases). The CDR3 is made up of 14 amino acids. V lost 6 bases and J lost 1, with 13 bases in between. Germline CDR1 and CDR2: SGHTA and FQGNSA. The CDR3 is CASRLGEASYEQYF. The CDR3 DNA reads as TGTGCCAGCAGGCTCGGGGAAGCGTCCTACGAGCAGTACTTC.

This clone was recorded once. The chain combines TRBV7-9 with TRBJ1-5, with 9 bases aligning to TRBD1. The ends lost 5 bases at V and 3 bases at J; junction bases unmatched: 17. The germline CDR1 and CDR2 sequences are SEHNR and FQNEAQ (reference sequence). This CDR3 has 19 residues. CDR3 loop: CASSKTGTGLISDNQPQHF. The CDR3 region has the DNA TGTGCCAGCAGCAAGACCGGGACAGGGTTAATTAGTGACAATCAGCCCCAGCATTTT.

This chain links TRBV29-1 with TRBJ1-1, with TRBD1 as a possible D gene (5 bases). The CDR3 runs to 15 residues. Per the germline V gene, CDR1 is SQVTM and CDR2 is ANQGSEA. The V and J ends lost 5 bases and 1 base respectively, with 17 bases between them. CDR3 loop: CSVLPGVAWNTEAFF. The CDR3 coding sequence is TGCAGCGTTCTCCCGGGGGTCGCGTGGAACACTGAAGCTTTCTTT.

For the CDR3, the DNA is TGTGCCAGCGGGGGGCAGGGGCCTGAAGCTTTCTTT. This encodes CASGGQGPEAFF. This chain joins TRBV9 and TRBJ1-1; tentative D call: TRBD1 (6 bases). V lost 7 bases and J 6 bases, leaving 13 bases between the germline ends. This CDR3 region has 12 residues. Germline V gene lookup returns CDR1 SGDLS and CDR2 YYNGEE.

The chain has TRBV18 and TRBJ2-1; 8 bases are shared with TRBD2. CDR3 length equals 17 residues. In germline, CDR1 is KGHSH, CDR2 LQKENI. V shed 0 bases and J 1 base; nucleotides not matched to a gene: 5. CDR3 amino acids: CASSPPSGRDSYNEQFF. The DNA of the CDR3 is TGTGCCAGCTCACCACCTTCCGGGAGGGATTCCTACAATGAGCAGTTCTTC.

The gene calls are TRBV7-2 and TRBJ1-2; D is undetermined. The CDR3 consists of 15 residues. The germline V gene has CDR1 SGHTA and CDR2 FQGNSA. The V end was cut by 3 bases, the J end by 3 bases, with 14 bases between. The CDR3 DNA sequence: TGTGCCAGCAGCTTGGGAAAGGGCTTGGACTATGGCTACACCTTC. It yields the protein CASSLGKGLDYGYTF.

This clone is deemed medium-sized (0.01 to 0.1%). The chain employs TRBV9 and TRBJ2-5; 10 bases agree with TRBD2. Germline V gene lookup returns CDR1 SGDLS and CDR2 YYNGEE. The CDR3 loop spans 15 amino acids. V was pared by 3 bases and J by 2 bases, with 4 bases of the junction left unmatched. The CDR3 DNA reads as TGTGCCAGCAGCGAGGGGACTAGCGTGCAAGAGACCCAGTACTTC. Protein sequence: CASSEGTSVQETQYF.

Only one count was recorded for this clone. The rearrangement joins TRBV7-9 to TRBJ2-7; TRBD2 is a possible D gene (5 bases). V lost 6 bases, J lost 6 bases, and 15 bases lay in between. CDR1 is SEHNR, CDR2 FQNEAQ, per germline (reference sequence). This CDR3 contains 13 residues. Here the CDR3 reads CASSPGISAEQYF. The CDR3 DNA follows: TGTGCCAGCAGTCCCGGGATTAGCGCCGAGCAGTACTTC.

The J gene is TRBJ2-7, the V gene TRBV5-4; 9 bases map to TRBD1. Germline loops: CDR1 SGHNT, CDR2 YYREEE (reference sequence). The CDR3 covers 15 residues. With V trimmed by 5 bases and J by 5 bases, 11 bases remained unmatched. CDR3 DNA: TGTGCCAGCAGTCCGCCGGGACAGGGTATCCACGAGCAGTACTTC. It encodes CASSPPGQGIHEQYF.

The chain links TRBV21-1 to TRBJ1-5. TRBV21-1 is assigned pseudogene status. This CDR3 is 14 amino acids long. CDR3 loop: CASSKVGGVQPQHF. As DNA, the CDR3 is TGTGCCAGCAGCAAGGTAGGCGGAGTCCAGCCCCAGCATTTT.

This sequence joins TRBV6-5 and TRBJ2-3, with a possible D match to TRBD2 (5 bases). Trimming removed 9 bases from V and 0 bases from J, with 10 bases in between. From germline, CDR1 is MNHEY and CDR2 SVGAGI. This CDR3 has 13 residues. CDR3 residues: CASQRASTDTQYF. CDR3 nucleotides: TGTGCCAGTCAGAGGGCCAGCACAGATACGCAGTATTTT.

This clone showed up just a few times. V and J are TRBV12-5 and TRBJ2-2; possible D gene TRBD1, 5 bases. CDR3 length: 13 residues. The V gene lost 5 bases and the J gene lost 4 bases, with 8 bases spanning the gap. Germline V lookup: CDR1 LGHNT, CDR2 FRNRAP. CDR3 in DNA: TGTGCTAGTGGTCGACAGTTCACCGGGGAGCTGTTTTTT. This gives the protein CASGRQFTGELFF.

This clone was seen more than once but under ten times. The CDR3 here is CASSLDGGTEAFF. The CDR3 coding sequence is TGTGCCAGCAGCTTAGACGGGGGCACTGAAGCTTTCTTT. The chain recombines TRBV7-9 with TRBJ1-1; D is possibly TRBD1 (5 bases). The germline gives CDR1 SEHNR, CDR2 FQNEAQ (reference sequence). V lost 1 base and J lost 4, with 7 bases in between. The CDR3 is 13 residues long.

The V call is TRBV27, the J call TRBJ1-1, with TRBD1 as a possible D gene (6 bases). Germline values: CDR1 MNHEY, CDR2 SMNVEV (reference sequence). The CDR3 has 13 residues. Trimming took 3 bases from V and 8 from J, leaving 13 bases between them. The CDR3 spells CASSLARGAEAFF. CDR3 in DNA: TGTGCCAGCAGTTTGGCCCGGGGGGCAGAAGCTTTCTTT.